The 28 T cell receptor beta chains below were found in one sample sequenced in a study of T-cell reconstitution after alpha-beta-depleted transplantation in children. Preparation of the TCRbeta library was carried out with unique molecular identifiers. MiXCR, applied by TCRdb to the PCR reads, yields one record per CDR3 protein. The table lists some 590,000 distinct CDR3 sequences, roughly a tenth of them singletons, with about 4% in the top ten. Specimen: PBMCs from the stem cell graft donor, collected from the stem cell graft. The receptors derive from a human donor who donated a stem cell graft to a child with acute myeloid leukemia.

This clonotype was counted at least ten times. This chain connects TRBV25-1 to TRBJ2-1; TRBD1 aligns across 9 bases. The trim removed 2 bases at V and 4 bases at J, leaving 9 bases unmatched. The CDR3 runs 17 residues. Germline lookup yields CDR1 MGHDK and CDR2 SYGVNS. The CDR3 region has the DNA TGTGCCAGCAGTGAAGTGTTTGGGACAGGGTCATACAATGAGCAGTTCTTC. Protein: CASSEVFGTGSYNEQFF.

This sequence joins TRBV4-3 and TRBJ2-7; TRBD1 agrees at 9 bases. Germline V gene lookup returns CDR1 LGHNA and CDR2 YSLEER. The V gene end was trimmed by 1 base and the J gene end by 6 bases; junction bases not matched to a gene: 10. The CDR3 spans 16 residues. The CDR3 sequence: CASSQVAGTGMREQYF. The CDR3 DNA reads as TGCGCCAGCAGCCAAGTCGCCGGGACAGGGATGCGCGAGCAGTACTTC.

V is TRBV12-2 and J is TRBJ2-7. TRBV12-2 is assigned pseudogene status. This CDR3 region has 12 residues. The chain's CDR3 is CASRLATYEQYF. The CDR3 DNA sequence: TGTGCAAGTCGCTTAGCGACCTACGAGCAGTACTTC.

The table lists this clonotype with many counts. The chain combines TRBV7-2 with TRBJ2-7, with TRBD2 as a possible D gene (6 bases). The CDR3 is 14 amino acids. Deletions cut 4 bases from V and 0 bases from J, with 10 bases between. The germline CDR1 and CDR2 sequences are SGHTA and FQGNSA. The DNA for the CDR3 is TGTGCCAGCAGCTCAGAGGACTACTCCTACGAGCAGTACTTC. Protein: CASSSEDYSYEQYF.

The rearrangement uses TRBV20-1 and TRBJ2-2; TRBD2 aligns across 7 bases. CDR1 DFQATT and CDR2 SNEGSKA come from the germline V gene (reference sequence). J gave up 1 base and V 5 bases, and 4 bases lay outside the gene matches. This CDR3 is built from 14 residues. The CDR3 sequence: CSASGLLNTGELFF. CDR3 nucleotides: TGCAGTGCTTCGGGACTATTGAACACCGGGGAGCTGTTTTTT.

This clonotype was found many times. Here the CDR3 reads CASSQESPTQYF. The CDR3 nucleotides read TGTGCCAGCAGCCAAGAGTCCCCGACCCAGTACTTC. V gene TRBV4-2 combines with J gene TRBJ2-5; D is unresolved. Trimming removed 0 bases from V and 7 bases from J, with 6 bases in between. Germline V gene lookup returns CDR1 LGHNA and CDR2 YNFKEQ. The CDR3 is 12 residues long.

This clonotype was seen at least ten times. The V gene is TRBV10-3, the J gene TRBJ2-1, with 7 nucleotides matching TRBD2. This CDR3 region has 17 residues. CDR1 and CDR2 (germline): ENHRY, SYGVKD. With 0 bases clipped from V and 0 bases from J, the junction kept 5 bases outside the gene matches. The CDR3 sequence is CAISESKGGSSYNEQFF. In DNA, the CDR3 is TGTGCCATCAGTGAGTCGAAAGGCGGGAGCTCCTACAATGAGCAGTTCTTC.

This clonotype occurred a few times. The chain recombines TRBV12-3 or TRBV12-4 with TRBJ1-4, with D possibly TRBD1 on 5 matching bases. The CDR3 length is 14 residues. Trimming shortened V by 10 bases and J by 8 bases, and 20 bases separated the two germline ends. This chain's CDR3 is CAISSQGLKEKLFF. CDR3 DNA: TGTGCCATCTCCTCCCAGGGCCTAAAGGAAAAACTGTTTTTT.

This clonotype appeared a few times. The genes are TRBV11-2 and TRBJ2-2, with 12 bases fitting TRBD1. Germline CDR1 SGHAT, CDR2 FQNNGV. The CDR3 loop spans 18 amino acids. Trimming at V came to 2 bases and at J to 7 bases, leaving 11 bases not matched to a gene. CDR3 DNA: TGTGCCAGCAGCTTAAGGCCTTGGGGACAGGGGGCGAGCGGGGAGCTGTTTTTT. Translated: CASSLRPWGQGASGELFF.

CDR3 DNA: TGTGCCAGCAGCTCCCAAGCGGGGAGCACAGATACGCAGTATTTT. Residues: CASSSQAGSTDTQYF. This rearrangement joins TRBV7-6 to TRBJ2-3; 7 nucleotides align to TRBD2. The junction had 4 bases not matched to a gene; V was cut back by 4 bases and J by 0 bases. The CDR3 is 15 amino acids. CDR1 SGHVS and CDR2 FNYEAQ come from the germline V gene.

Many counts were recorded for this clonotype. The V gene is TRBV29-1, the J gene TRBJ2-7, with TRBD2 matching 10 bases. The CDR3 length is 14 residues. V trimming: 2 bases; J trimming: 4 bases; junction bases outside the gene matches: 5. Germline V gives CDR1 SQVTM, CDR2 ANQGSEA. The CDR3 DNA sequence: TGCAGCGTTGAATCGGCTAGCGGGGGTTACGAGCAGTACTTC. Translation gives CSVESASGGYEQYF.

This clonotype has only a few counts. The chain has TRBV5-5 and TRBJ2-7; TRBD1 matches at 9 bases. There are 15 residues in the CDR3. The V segment lost 2 bases and the J segment 6 bases; nucleotides outside the gene matches: 9. Germline values: CDR1 SGHKS, CDR2 YYEKEE (reference sequence). In DNA, the CDR3 is TGTGCCAGCAGCTTAGCCGGGACAGGGTCCGCCGAGCAGTACTTC. It translates to CASSLAGTGSAEQYF.

The rearrangement links TRBV2 to TRBJ2-1; 13 nucleotides agree with TRBD2. Per germline, CDR1 SNHLY and CDR2 FYNNEI. V shed 0 bases and J 4 bases; nucleotides not matched to a gene: 6. This CDR3 is built from 18 residues. CDR3 region: CASSEARLAGGPYNEQFF. As DNA, the CDR3 is TGTGCCAGCAGTGAAGCGCGACTAGCGGGAGGACCTTACAATGAGCAGTTCTTC. Based on the CDR3 plus reference TRBV2 and TRBJ2-1, the full variable domain is EPEVTQTPSHQVTQMGQEVILRCVPISNHLYFYWYRQILGQKVEFLVSFYNNEISEKSEIFDDQFSVERPDGSNFTLKIRSTKLEDSAMYFCASSEARLAGGPYNEQFFGPGTRLTVL.

This clonotype was picked up many times. The rearrangement joins TRBV20-1 to TRBJ2-5; the match to TRBD2 covers 11 bases. This CDR3 spans 15 amino acids. Trimming at V came to 1 base and at J to 7 bases, leaving 8 bases not matched to a gene. Germline lookup yields CDR1 DFQATT and CDR2 SNEGSKA (reference sequence). The CDR3 loop is CSARGGTSGYGTQYF. The CDR3 DNA follows: TGCAGTGCTAGAGGGGGGACTAGCGGTTATGGGACCCAGTACTTC.

In this sample, this clonotype turned up a few times. V gene TRBV12-3 or TRBV12-4 combines with J gene TRBJ1-3; weak D call: TRBD1 (5 bases). This CDR3 has 18 amino acids. The V end lost 4 bases, the J end lost 0 bases, and 19 bases lay between the germline ends. The CDR3 is CASSSRPPTEFSGNTIYF. The CDR3 coding sequence is TGTGCCAGCAGTTCCCGCCCCCCGACAGAGTTCTCTGGAAACACCATATATTTT.

The chain carries TRBV20-1 and TRBJ1-5, with D perhaps matching TRBD1 (6 bases). This CDR3 contains 15 residues. Looked up from germline, CDR1 is DFQATT and CDR2 is SNEGSKA (reference sequence). Deletions cut 5 bases from V and 2 bases from J, with 16 bases between. The CDR3 protein is CSASAQGMGNQPQHF. The CDR3 bases are TGCAGTGCTTCCGCCCAGGGGATGGGCAATCAGCCCCAGCATTTT.

This clonotype came up many times. The chain couples TRBV29-1 to TRBJ2-1, with TRBD2 matching 9 bases. This CDR3 has 13 amino acids. Germline loops: CDR1 SQVTM, CDR2 ANQGSEA. V was clipped by 1 base and J by 8 bases; unmatched bases: 3. CDR3 bases: TGCAGCGTTGAAGGCGGGAGGGTTGATGAGCAGTTCTTC. Protein sequence: CSVEGGRVDEQFF.

The rearrangement uses TRBV12-3 or TRBV12-4 and TRBJ1-4; D gene uncertain. The germline V and J ends were trimmed by 5 bases and 8 bases, with 18 bases remaining between them. The length of the CDR3 is 15 residues. CDR3 bases: TGTGCCAGCAGTCCCCGGCGCGGACTACTAGAAAAACTGTTTTTT. Translated, it gives CASSPRRGLLEKLFF.

This clonotype was seen only a few times. The V gene is TRBV12-3 or TRBV12-4, the J gene TRBJ2-2; D is uncertain. The CDR3 contains 13 residues. V lost 6 bases to trimming and J lost 8 bases, with 13 bases between them. DNA of the CDR3: TGTGCCAGCAGCGGAAATAGCTTGGGGGAGCTGTTTTTT. It specifies CASSGNSLGELFF.

The chain has TRBV29-1 and TRBJ2-7; D ambiguous. The CDR3 is 14 amino acids. CDR1 is SQVTM and CDR2 is ANQGSEA in the germline V gene. This CDR3 is CISPRTESSYEQYF. The CDR3 coding sequence is TGCATCTCCCCACGGACGGAGAGCTCCTACGAGCAGTACTTC.

This clonotype was recorded a few times. V is TRBV10-3 and J is TRBJ1-6, with unresolved D. V was trimmed by 2 bases and J by 0 bases, leaving 11 bases between them. CDR1 and CDR2 from the germline V gene are ENHRY and SYGVKD. The CDR3 covers 17 residues. In DNA form, the CDR3 reads TGTGCCATCAGTGAGACAGCCTTGAGCTCCTATAATTCACCCCTCCACTTT. As protein: CAISETALSSYNSPLHF.

This clonotype was seen a handful of times. The CDR3 here is CASSSYRVDYTF. The CDR3 nucleotides read TGTGCCAGCAGTTCCTACAGGGTCGACTACACCTTC. The chain links TRBV28 to TRBJ1-2; the D gene is possibly TRBD1 (6 bases). The CDR3 is 12 amino acids. Between the trimmed V and J ends, which lost 4 bases and 10 bases, there was a span of 13 bases. Germline lookup yields CDR1 MDHEN and CDR2 SYDVKM.

The chain joins TRBV20-1 to TRBJ1-1; 7 bases map to TRBD1. The CDR3 has 14 amino acids. Looked up from germline, CDR1 is DFQATT and CDR2 is SNEGSKA (reference sequence). V dropped 1 base and J dropped 9; count of bases not matched to a gene: 11. DNA of the CDR3: TGCAGTGCTAGAGGACTTACAGGGGCGGGGAAAGCTTTCTTT. Residues: CSARGLTGAGKAFF.

The chain employs TRBV20-1 and TRBJ2-3; possibly TRBD1 for D (6 bases). This CDR3 region has 15 residues. Germline V gene sequence: CDR1 DFQATT, CDR2 SNEGSKA (reference sequence). V was shortened by 6 bases and J by 0 bases, with 16 bases between the two germline ends. In nucleotides, the CDR3 is TGCAGTGCGGACGAGACAGGATTAAGCACAGATACGCAGTATTTT. Its protein product is CSADETGLSTDTQYF.

The chain combines TRBV9 with TRBJ2-7; D uncertain. This CDR3 comprises 15 residues. V was shortened by 4 bases and J by 0 bases, with 14 bases between the two germline ends. CDR1 and CDR2 from the germline V gene are SGDLS and YYNGEE. The CDR3 DNA is TGTGCCAGCAGCCCAATACAGTGGGGCTCCTACGAGCAGTACTTC. Translated: CASSPIQWGSYEQYF.

This clonotype appeared a few times. In DNA form, the CDR3 reads TGTGCCAGCTATCCGGGACGGAGCATAGGGGCTGAGCAGTTCTTC. It is translated as CASYPGRSIGAEQFF. The chain combines TRBV7-2 with TRBJ2-1; D may match TRBD1 or TRBD2 (5 bases each). V shed 8 bases and J shed 9 bases, with 23 bases lying between them. Germline V lookup: CDR1 SGHTA, CDR2 FQGNSA. The CDR3 totals 15 residues.

This clonotype came up a few times. The gene calls are TRBV20-1 and TRBJ1-1; D gene ambiguous. The germline V and J ends were trimmed by 6 bases and 6 bases, with 11 bases remaining between them. Per the germline V gene, CDR1 is DFQATT and CDR2 is SNEGSKA (reference sequence). CDR3 length equals 11 residues. The CDR3, as DNA: TGCAGTGCCTCGAGAACCGCTGAAGCTTTCTTT. Translating gives CSASRTAEAFF.

In nucleotides, the CDR3 is TGTGCCAGCAGTTACGCGGGGAAGGCGGGAGGGATATCCTACGAGCAGTACTTC. This encodes CASSYAGKAGGISYEQYF. The chain combines TRBV6-2 or TRBV6-3 with TRBJ2-7, with 9 positions matching TRBD2. This CDR3 has 18 amino acids. CDR1 and CDR2 (germline): MNHEY, SVGEGT. V shed 2 bases, J shed 1 base, and the junction held 12 bases outside the gene matches.